A selection of T cell receptor beta chains follows, all from one sample in a study of post-analysis software for immune sequencing data. TCRdb fed the PCR reads into MiXCR, producing one record per CDR3 protein. The repertoire consists of roughly 400,000 distinct CDR3 sequences, with approximately 42% occurring once and the leading ten covering around 8%. Sequenced sample: blood. These receptors came from a girl aged 2 to 9 with multiple sclerosis. The CDR3 runs from the conserved cysteine through the conserved F or W. D genes are given only for firm matches. Expanded clones get a size class; other rows say once, few or many, or leave the size out.

j_call: TRBJ1-2; v_call: TRBV9; clone_size: few; d_call: TRBD1; cdr3_aa: CASSTTGKGGYTF; cdr3_nt: TGTGCCAGCAGCACGACAGGGAAAGGTGGCTACACCTTC
j_call: TRBJ1-2; v_call: TRBV28; clone_size: .; d_call: .; cdr3_aa: CASSFRSGYTF; cdr3_nt: TGTGCCAGCAGTTTCAGGAGTGGCTACACCTTC
j_call: TRBJ2-5; v_call: TRBV29-1; clone_size: few; d_call: .; cdr3_aa: CSVGLDKETQYF; cdr3_nt: TGCAGCGTTGGACTGGACAAAGAGACCCAGTACTTC
j_call: TRBJ2-7; v_call: TRBV20-1; clone_size: many; d_call: .; cdr3_aa: CSAGGQGPYEQYF; cdr3_nt: TGCAGTGCCGGGGGGCAGGGACCCTACGAGCAGTACTTC
j_call: TRBJ2-3; v_call: TRBV9; clone_size: .; d_call: .; cdr3_aa: CASSVTGISTDTQYF; cdr3_nt: TGTGCCAGCAGCGTAACCGGGATTAGCACAGATACGCAGTATTTT
j_call: TRBJ2-3; v_call: TRBV7-2; clone_size: .; d_call: .; cdr3_aa: CASSVTRALANTQYF; cdr3_nt: TGTGCCAGCAGCGTCACTAGGGCTTTAGCAAATACGCAGTATTTT
j_call: TRBJ1-6; v_call: TRBV7-3; clone_size: .; d_call: TRBD1; cdr3_aa: CASSSGGKSPLHF; cdr3_nt: TGTGCCAGCAGCTCAGGGGGAAAATCACCCCTCCACTTT
j_call: TRBJ1-6; v_call: TRBV12-5; clone_size: .; d_call: .; cdr3_aa: CASGLTAYNSPLHF; cdr3_nt: TGTGCTAGTGGTTTGACAGCCTATAATTCACCCCTCCACTTT
j_call: TRBJ1-2; v_call: TRBV28; clone_size: .; d_call: .; cdr3_aa: CASSPWRGRGLYGYTF; cdr3_nt: TGTGCCAGCAGCCCATGGAGGGGCAGGGGCCTCTATGGCTACACCTTC
j_call: TRBJ2-7; v_call: TRBV7-2; clone_size: .; d_call: .; cdr3_aa: CASSLERDSLYF; cdr3_nt: TGTGCCAGCAGCTTAGAAAGGGACTCTTTGTACTTC
j_call: TRBJ1-5; v_call: TRBV18; clone_size: once; d_call: .; cdr3_aa: CASSPDQISNQPQHF; cdr3_nt: TGTGCCAGCTCACCGGACCAGATTAGCAATCAGCCCCAGCATTTT
j_call: TRBJ2-1; v_call: TRBV6-2/TRBV6-3; clone_size: .; d_call: .; cdr3_aa: CASSYSLGDNEQFF; cdr3_nt: TGTGCCAGCAGTTACTCGTTAGGCGACAATGAGCAGTTCTTC
j_call: TRBJ2-5; v_call: TRBV20-1; clone_size: .; d_call: .; cdr3_aa: CSATRRGGPGETQYF; cdr3_nt: TGCAGTGCCACCAGGAGAGGAGGGCCGGGGGAGACCCAGTACTTC
j_call: TRBJ1-5; v_call: TRBV5-6; clone_size: .; d_call: .; cdr3_aa: CASSQHQHGFNQPQHF; cdr3_nt: TGTGCCAGCAGCCAACATCAACATGGGTTCAATCAGCCCCAGCATTTT
j_call: TRBJ2-5; v_call: TRBV29-1; clone_size: few; d_call: .; cdr3_aa: CSPPRHGAQETQYF; cdr3_nt: TGCAGCCCCCCAAGGCACGGGGCCCAAGAGACCCAGTACTTC
j_call: TRBJ2-7; v_call: TRBV30; clone_size: .; d_call: .; cdr3_aa: CAWSLQAYEQYF; cdr3_nt: TGTGCCTGGAGTCTCCAGGCCTACGAGCAGTACTTC
j_call: TRBJ1-1; v_call: TRBV6-2/TRBV6-3; clone_size: .; d_call: .; cdr3_aa: CASSYLGGRANTEAFF; cdr3_nt: TGTGCCAGCAGTTACTTAGGAGGCAGAGCTAACACTGAAGCTTTCTTT
j_call: TRBJ2-3; v_call: TRBV5-1; clone_size: .; d_call: .; cdr3_aa: CAGNEGGTDTQYF; cdr3_nt: TGCGCCGGCAATGAGGGGGGCACAGATACGCAGTATTTT
j_call: TRBJ1-6; v_call: TRBV10-3; clone_size: .; d_call: .; cdr3_aa: CAISESGLPPLHF; cdr3_nt: TGTGCCATCAGTGAGTCCGGGTTGCCACCCCTCCACTTT
j_call: TRBJ1-2; v_call: TRBV27; clone_size: .; d_call: .; cdr3_aa: CASSPQDGSNYGYTF; cdr3_nt: TGTGCCAGCAGTCCCCAGGACGGATCTAACTATGGCTACACCTTC
j_call: TRBJ2-5; v_call: TRBV7-2; clone_size: .; d_call: .; cdr3_aa: CASSLRWGRETQYF; cdr3_nt: TGTGCCAGCAGCTTGAGATGGGGACGGGAGACCCAGTACTTC
j_call: TRBJ2-3; v_call: TRBV5-1; clone_size: .; d_call: .; cdr3_aa: CASSSAGTPNTDTQYF; cdr3_nt: TGCGCCAGCAGCTCTGCCGGGACTCCAAACACAGATACGCAGTATTTT
j_call: TRBJ2-7; v_call: TRBV6-5; clone_size: .; d_call: TRBD2; cdr3_aa: CASSGVSGGSYEQYF; cdr3_nt: TGTGCCAGCAGTGGTGTGAGCGGGGGGTCCTACGAGCAGTACTTC
j_call: TRBJ1-2; v_call: TRBV20-1; clone_size: few; d_call: TRBD1; cdr3_aa: CSARDPSGGAYGYTF; cdr3_nt: TGCAGTGCTAGAGATCCTTCAGGGGGCGCGTATGGCTACACCTTC
j_call: TRBJ2-1; v_call: TRBV7-2; clone_size: .; d_call: .; cdr3_aa: CANSDRGGSSYNEQFF; cdr3_nt: TGTGCCAACAGCGACAGGGGCGGGAGCTCCTACAATGAGCAGTTCTTC
j_call: TRBJ2-7; v_call: TRBV6-5; clone_size: few; d_call: .; cdr3_aa: CASPSSYEQYF; cdr3_nt: TGTGCCAGCCCCAGCTCCTACGAGCAGTACTTC
j_call: TRBJ2-3; v_call: TRBV5-1; clone_size: .; d_call: .; cdr3_aa: CASVRESGADTQYF; cdr3_nt: TGCGCCAGCGTCAGGGAGTCGGGCGCAGATACGCAGTATTTT
j_call: TRBJ2-3; v_call: TRBV14; clone_size: .; d_call: TRBD2; cdr3_aa: CASSQGPSGSHTQYF; cdr3_nt: TGTGCCAGCAGCCAAGGCCCTAGCGGGAGTCATACGCAGTATTTT
j_call: TRBJ1-1; v_call: TRBV3-1; clone_size: few; d_call: .; cdr3_aa: CASSPKREVATEAFF; cdr3_nt: TGTGCCAGCAGCCCTAAGAGGGAGGTAGCCACTGAAGCTTTCTTT
j_call: TRBJ2-7; v_call: TRBV28; clone_size: few; d_call: .; cdr3_aa: CASSFWPGGLSYEQYF; cdr3_nt: TGTGCCAGCAGTTTTTGGCCCGGAGGCCTCTCCTACGAGCAGTACTTC
j_call: TRBJ2-1; v_call: TRBV20-1; clone_size: .; d_call: .; cdr3_aa: CSAKPYRGDEQFF; cdr3_nt: TGCAGTGCCAAGCCCTATAGGGGGGATGAGCAGTTCTTC
j_call: TRBJ2-7; v_call: TRBV29-1; clone_size: .; d_call: .; cdr3_aa: CSTGAQRSPCEQYF; cdr3_nt: TGCAGCACCGGTGCACAAAGGTCCCCTTGCGAGCAGTACTTC
j_call: TRBJ2-7; v_call: TRBV2; clone_size: .; d_call: TRBD2; cdr3_aa: CASSDISGEYNEQYF; cdr3_nt: TGTGCCAGCAGTGATATTAGCGGGGAGTACAATGAGCAGTACTTC
j_call: TRBJ1-1; v_call: TRBV6-2/TRBV6-3; clone_size: once; d_call: .; cdr3_aa: CASSWFRMGTEAFF; cdr3_nt: TGTGCCAGCAGTTGGTTCAGGATGGGTACTGAAGCTTTCTTT
j_call: TRBJ2-1; v_call: TRBV29-1; clone_size: few; d_call: .; cdr3_aa: CSVVAGYNEQFF; cdr3_nt: TGCAGCGTTGTGGCAGGATACAATGAGCAGTTCTTC
j_call: TRBJ1-2; v_call: TRBV2; clone_size: .; d_call: .; cdr3_aa: CASSVEDSIYGYTF; cdr3_nt: TGTGCCAGCAGTGTCGAAGACAGTATCTATGGCTACACCTTC
j_call: TRBJ1-5; v_call: TRBV20-1; clone_size: .; d_call: .; cdr3_aa: CSAREDERDNQPQHF; cdr3_nt: TGCAGTGCTAGAGAAGACGAGAGGGACAATCAGCCCCAGCATTTT
j_call: TRBJ2-7; v_call: TRBV13; clone_size: few; d_call: TRBD2; cdr3_aa: CASSLTSGPGYEQYF; cdr3_nt: TGTGCCAGCAGCCTTACTAGCGGGCCAGGATACGAGCAGTACTTC
j_call: TRBJ2-5; v_call: TRBV3-1; clone_size: few; d_call: TRBD2; cdr3_aa: CASSQSSPREEQYF; cdr3_nt: TGTGCCAGCAGCCAATCTAGTCCTCGGGAGGAGCAGTACTTC
j_call: TRBJ1-4; v_call: TRBV5-6; clone_size: few; d_call: TRBD1; cdr3_aa: CASSVWTGANEKLFF; cdr3_nt: TGTGCCAGCAGCGTATGGACAGGGGCTAATGAAAAACTGTTTTTT
j_call: TRBJ2-7; v_call: TRBV6-5; clone_size: .; d_call: .; cdr3_aa: CASSYSRLTSDEQYF; cdr3_nt: TGTGCCAGCAGTTACTCGAGGCTAACCTCCGACGAGCAGTACTTC
j_call: TRBJ2-7; v_call: TRBV14; clone_size: few; d_call: .; cdr3_aa: CASSQEGYF; cdr3_nt: TGTGCCAGCAGCCAAGAGGGGTACTTC
j_call: TRBJ1-2; v_call: TRBV6-6; clone_size: few; d_call: .; cdr3_aa: CAVAGVLRGYTF; cdr3_nt: TGTGCCGTCGCCGGCGTTTTGCGGGGCTACACCTTC
j_call: TRBJ1-2; v_call: TRBV7-2; clone_size: .; d_call: TRBD1; cdr3_aa: CASSSYNRGQNYGYTF; cdr3_nt: TGTGCCAGCAGCTCATACAACAGGGGACAGAACTATGGCTACACCTTC
j_call: TRBJ2-5; v_call: TRBV12-3/TRBV12-4; clone_size: .; d_call: .; cdr3_aa: CASSFWGLQGQYF; cdr3_nt: TGTGCCAGCAGTTTCTGGGGGCTCCAGGGGCAGTACTTC
j_call: TRBJ2-5; v_call: TRBV10-3; clone_size: .; d_call: .; cdr3_aa: CAISVSSATSQETQYF; cdr3_nt: TGTGCCATCAGTGTCTCTAGCGCGACCTCCCAAGAGACCCAGTACTTC
j_call: TRBJ1-2; v_call: TRBV20-1; clone_size: .; d_call: .; cdr3_aa: CSALPRSYGYTF; cdr3_nt: TGCAGTGCCCTCCCAAGGTCCTATGGCTACACCTTC
j_call: TRBJ2-7; v_call: TRBV7-9; clone_size: .; d_call: TRBD1; cdr3_aa: CASSSTGTGYHEQYF; cdr3_nt: TGTGCCAGCAGCTCGACCGGGACAGGGTACCACGAGCAGTACTTC